This T cell receptor beta chain came from a study of CD8 T cells in ankylosing spondylitis. Study-wide findings and caveats: Within matched ankylosing spondylitis synovial fluid, disease-linked clones were reportedly significantly enriched.

This clonotype showed up just a few times. Its antigen is unidentified. V lost 6 bases to trimming and J lost 10 bases, with 13 bases between them. This CDR3 has 12 amino acids. Germline CDR1 and CDR2: SGHVS and FNYEAQ. TCRdb independently ran MiXCR on the 5' RACE reads; one entry per CDR3 protein. The sample carries 300,000 to 400,000 distinct CDR3 sequences, 20% recorded once. The receptor was derived from a male donor with ankylosing spondylitis or in good health (not recorded which). Material for sequencing was blood, either unsorted or a sorted T cell fraction (not recorded which). This chain connects TRBV7-6 to TRBJ2-1; D is undetermined. CDR3 sequence reads: CASSISGAEQFF. CDR3 nucleotide sequence: TGTGCCAGCAGTATCTCGGGCGCAGAGCAGTTCTTC.